This T cell receptor (beta chain) came from a study of shared T cell receptors in the human thymus. TCRdb's copy holds only in-frame clones and misses some; the assay was immunoSEQ multiplex PCR. The repertoire holds roughly 560,000 clones, with approximately 80% as singletons. The same sample was also studied in work on human thymus T cells. That source notes: Gene usage (both V and J) appeared biased in thymic and blood repertoires.

The origin of this receptor is a boy younger than two with a congenital heart defect. Sequencing used thymocytes.

Written as DNA, the CDR3 is TGTGCCAGCAGCGACGGACTAGCGGAAAGCACCGGGGAGCTGTTTTTT. This translates into CASSDGLAESTGELFF. The chain is built from TRBV6-6 and TRBJ2-2; 10 bases map to TRBD2. This CDR3 is built from 16 residues. Trimming cost V 6 bases and J 4 bases; bases outside gene matches: 8. Germline V gene data show CDR1 as MNHNY and CDR2 as SVGAGI (reference sequence).